The following is a T cell receptor (beta chain) sequence with its context. Profiling relied on immunoSEQ multiplex PCR, and the TCRdb table lists in-frame clones only, not all of them. The sample lists some 220,000 clones, 80% seen once, with approximately 7.2% in the top ten. These data belong to a study of blood T cell repertoires in COVID-19. Germline trimming cut 4 bases from V and 2 bases from J; bases unmatched to any gene: 4. This CDR3 is built from 15 residues. Germline CDR1 reads SGHNT; CDR2 reads YYREEE (reference sequence). This sequence joins TRBV5-4 and TRBJ2-3; 10 bases map to TRBD2. The sample was peripheral blood. This TCR was sampled from a woman aged 70-85 years with acute or convalescent COVID-19. The CDR3, as DNA: TGTGCCAGCAGCCGTAGCGGGGGGCTCACAGATACGCAGTATTTT. The encoded protein is CASSRSGGLTDTQYF.